A selection of T cell receptor beta chains follows, all from one sample in a study of shared clonotypes between healthy human individuals. Measured with immunoSEQ multiplex PCR; TCRdb has only the in-frame clones, and not every one. The sample shows about 480,000 clones, approximately 79% of them seen only once. Sequenced sample: PBMCs. These receptors all stem from a woman in her thirties or forties in good health. Some clones in this sample may be carry-over from other donors' samples. Both conserved end residues are part of each CDR3. D genes are given only for firm matches. Size values are once, few and many counts, or a class for expanded clones, and some rows have none.

D,size,V,J,DNA,CDR3
NA,many,TRBV10-2,TRBJ1-1,TGCGCCAGCGGGCCGAGATTTGGCGAAGCTTTCTTT,CASGPRFGEAFF
NA,NA,TRBV19,TRBJ2-7,TGTGCCAGTAGTACCAAAGACAGATCGGGGACCTCCTACGAGCAGTACTTC,CASSTKDRSGTSYEQYF
TRBD1,NA,TRBV30,TRBJ1-1,TGTGTCTGGAGTCCTCGGGACAGCCTTGAAGCTTTCTTT,CVWSPRDSLEAFF
NA,many,TRBV4-1,TRBJ2-1,TGCGCCAGCAGCTCTGTGACAGGCTACAATGAGCAGTTCTTC,CASSSVTGYNEQFF
NA,NA,TRBV7-9,TRBJ2-5,TGTGCCAGCAGCCTAAACCTGGGGGAGACCCAGTACTTC,CASSLNLGETQYF
NA,NA,TRBV2,TRBJ2-2,TGTGCCAGCACAAATATGAACACCGGGGAGCTGTTTTTT,CASTNMNTGELFF
NA,NA,TRBV2,TRBJ2-1,TGTGCCAGCAGTGAACAGGGGTTCCTCGGCAATCAGCAGTTCTTC,CASSEQGFLGNQQFF
TRBD2,NA,TRBV11-2,TRBJ2-1,TGTGCCAGCAGCTTAGGGACTAGCAGGCCTACGGATGAGCAGTTCTTC,CASSLGTSRPTDEQFF
NA,NA,TRBV9,TRBJ2-3,TGTGCCAGCAGCGTAGTAGCGGATACGCAGTATTTT,CASSVVADTQYF
TRBD1,few,TRBV9,TRBJ1-5,TGTGCCAGCAGCGTATTACGGCGGAAGGGGGCGGGGGAGCCCCAGCATTTT,CASSVLRRKGAGEPQHF
TRBD1,NA,TRBV30,TRBJ2-5,TGTGCCTGGACCACAGGGGACGCCAAGAGAACCCAGTACTTC,CAWTTGDAKRTQYF
NA,once,TRBV5-5,TRBJ2-1,TGTGCCAGCAGCCGCGGGACATCCCTTTACAATGAGCAGTTCTTC,CASSRGTSLYNEQFF
TRBD2,NA,TRBV28,TRBJ2-7,TGTGCCAGCAACCTAGCGGGCCACGAGCAGTACTTC,CASNLAGHEQYF
TRBD1,NA,TRBV7-2,TRBJ2-1,TGTGCCAGCAGCTTAACAGGGGGCAATGAGCAGTTCTTC,CASSLTGGNEQFF
NA,NA,TRBV28,TRBJ1-2,TGTGCCAGCAGTAGTCCAGGGGAATCTAACTATGGCTACACCTTC,CASSSPGESNYGYTF
NA,NA,TRBV5-1,TRBJ1-5,TGCGCCAGCAGCTTGACCCCGCGACAGGATAATCAGCCCCAGCATTTT,CASSLTPRQDNQPQHF
TRBD1,NA,TRBV27,TRBJ1-2,TGTGCCAGCAGCCTTACGACAGGGATTGCTGGCTACACCTTC,CASSLTTGIAGYTF
TRBD1,NA,TRBV6-1,TRBJ2-7,TGTGCCAGCAGTGAATACGTGGGGGACAGTCGCAAAGGAACCTACGAGCAGTACTTC,CASSEYVGDSRKGTYEQYF
NA,NA,TRBV19,TRBJ1-4,TGTGCCAGTAGTACCCCACGCCGGGACAATGAAAAACTGTTTTTT,CASSTPRRDNEKLFF
NA,few,TRBV7-3,TRBJ2-5,TGTGCCAGCAGCCAATTAGCAGGAGAGACCCAGTACTTC,CASSQLAGETQYF
NA,NA,TRBV7-8,TRBJ2-3,TGTGCCAGCAGCGAGAGCACAGATACGCAGTATTTT,CASSESTDTQYF
NA,NA,TRBV27,TRBJ2-5,TGTGCCAGCCGGAGGGCCTACAGAGGGACCCAGTACTTC,CASRRAYRGTQYF
TRBD2,NA,TRBV29-1,TRBJ2-1,TGCAGCGTTGTTCCAGCGGGGACCTACAATGAGCAGTTCTTC,CSVVPAGTYNEQFF
NA,NA,TRBV4-2,TRBJ1-1,TGTGCCAGCAGCCCCGGACGGGGGAGACCGGAAGCTTTCTTT,CASSPGRGRPEAFF
NA,NA,TRBV28,TRBJ2-7,TGTGCCAGCAGTCCCTCGGGTGGCGGCCCCTACGAGCAGTACTTC,CASSPSGGGPYEQYF
TRBD1,NA,TRBV11-1,TRBJ1-2,TGTGCCAGCAGCCAACAGGGGGTCTATGGCTACACCTTC,CASSQQGVYGYTF
NA,NA,TRBV5-1,TRBJ2-1,TGCGCCAGCAGCTTGGTGTCTAACAATGAGCAGTTCTTC,CASSLVSNNEQFF
NA,many,TRBV14,TRBJ1-4,TGTGCCAGCAGCCAAGATCCTGGTTTTCTCGGGGCCCATAATGAAAAACTGTTTTTT,CASSQDPGFLGAHNEKLFF
TRBD1,NA,TRBV5-1,TRBJ1-2,TGCGCCAGCAGCCCCCAGGGGGAACAGGAGAACTATGGCTACACCTTC,CASSPQGEQENYGYTF
NA,NA,TRBV5-1,TRBJ2-5,TGCGCCAGCAGCACTTTCAGGGGAGAGACCCAGTACTTC,CASSTFRGETQYF
NA,NA,TRBV9,TRBJ1-2,TGTGCCAGCAGCGTCGGGGAGGACTATGGCTACACCTTC,CASSVGEDYGYTF
TRBD2,NA,TRBV7-9,TRBJ2-3,TGTGCCAGCAGCACTAGCGGGAGGAGCACAGATACGCAGTATTTT,CASSTSGRSTDTQYF
NA,NA,TRBV18,TRBJ2-5,TGTGCCAGCTCACCCGGAAATAAGCAAGAGACCCAGTACTTC,CASSPGNKQETQYF
TRBD1,NA,TRBV7-7,TRBJ1-5,TGTGCCAGCAGCTCTACCCCCGGACAGGAGATAAATCAGCCCCAGCATTTT,CASSSTPGQEINQPQHF
TRBD1,NA,TRBV28,TRBJ1-2,TGTGCCAGCAGTTTTGGGGACAGAATCTACACCTTC,CASSFGDRIYTF
NA,NA,TRBV7-9,TRBJ2-3,TGTGCCAGCAGCCCTACCACTCGGACAGATACGCAGTATTTT,CASSPTTRTDTQYF
NA,NA,TRBV4-3,TRBJ2-1,TGCGCCAGCAGCCAGCGAAGCTCCTACAATGAGCAGTTCTTC,CASSQRSSYNEQFF
NA,few,TRBV18,TRBJ2-1,TGTGCCAGCTCACCGGTTGAGAGGGGGAGTTCCGCGGGCAATGAGCAGTTCTTC,CASSPVERGSSAGNEQFF
TRBD1,NA,TRBV6-1,TRBJ2-2,TGTGCCAGCGGGCGGGACAGGGGAACGGCCGGGGAGCTGTTTTTT,CASGRDRGTAGELFF
NA,once,TRBV2,TRBJ2-1,TGTGCCAGCAAGATAGCTAGCACTACAATTGAGCAGTTCTTC,CASKIASTTIEQFF
NA,NA,TRBV5-1,TRBJ1-4,TGCGCCAGCAGCTTGAGAAGTTTTGCAACTAATGAAAAACTGTTTTTT,CASSLRSFATNEKLFF
TRBD1,few,TRBV7-9,TRBJ2-3,TGTGCCAGTTTACGACAGGGTCAAGATACGCAGTATTTT,CASLRQGQDTQYF
NA,NA,TRBV29-1,TRBJ2-7,TGCAGCGTCACCTCGGAAGACTCCTACGAGCAGTACTTC,CSVTSEDSYEQYF
NA,few,TRBV27,TRBJ2-7,TGTGCCAGCAGTTTTAAAACACGGTTGGAGCAGTACTTC,CASSFKTRLEQYF
NA,NA,TRBV7-3,TRBJ2-2,TGTGCCAGCAGCTTAACGACTGGCAGTGCCGGGGAGCTGTTTTTT,CASSLTTGSAGELFF
TRBD2,NA,TRBV27,TRBJ2-1,TGTGCCAGCAGTTTATCCTACGGGACTAGCGGGATCAATGAGCAGTTCTTC,CASSLSYGTSGINEQFF
NA,NA,TRBV21-1,TRBJ2-3,TGTGCCACCCGATTTTGGCGATACGCGACAGATACGCAGTATTTT,CATRFWRYATDTQYF
TRBD2,once,TRBV7-9,TRBJ2-5,TGTGCCAGCAGCTTCGGACTAGCGGGAGGGCCGGGATGGGAGACCCAGTACTTC,CASSFGLAGGPGWETQYF
NA,NA,TRBV7-9,TRBJ1-2,TGTGCCAGCAGCTGGGACATGGACTATGGCTACACCTTC,CASSWDMDYGYTF
NA,many,TRBV28,TRBJ2-6,TGTGCCAGCAGTTACTCCGGTATCTCTGGGGCCAACGTCCTGACTTTC,CASSYSGISGANVLTF
NA,NA,TRBV7-2,TRBJ1-4,TGTGCCAGCAGCTTAGAGGGCCAGCAGGAAAAACTGTTTTTT,CASSLEGQQEKLFF
NA,NA,TRBV6-4,TRBJ2-2,TGTGCCAGCAGTTACTTACAGGGATCCGGGGAGCTGTTTTTT,CASSYLQGSGELFF
NA,few,TRBV7-6,TRBJ1-1,TGTGCCAGCAGCCAAAGAGCGGGGAACACTGAAGCTTTCTTT,CASSQRAGNTEAFF
TRBD1,once,TRBV7-6,TRBJ2-7,TGTGCCAGCAGCTTACGAACTGGACAGGGGAGCTACGAGCAGTACTTC,CASSLRTGQGSYEQYF
NA,NA,TRBV18,TRBJ2-1,TGTGCCAGCTCACGAGACAGGCAGGGACCCAACAATGAGCAGTTCTTC,CASSRDRQGPNNEQFF
TRBD1,NA,TRBV28,TRBJ1-3,TGTGCCAGCAGTCTATCGACAGGGTTTGGAAACACCATATATTTT,CASSLSTGFGNTIYF
TRBD1,NA,TRBV11-2,TRBJ2-5,TGTGCCAGCAGCGCCTTGGACAGGGGGCTAGGAGAGACCCAGTACTTC,CASSALDRGLGETQYF
NA,NA,TRBV7-3,TRBJ2-5,TGTGCCAGCAGCTTAACAGGGGGTAACCAAGAGACCCAGTACTTC,CASSLTGGNQETQYF
NA,once,TRBV19,TRBJ2-7,TGTGCCAGTAGTATCGTCGGGGCTAGCGAGCGCGAGCAGTACTTC,CASSIVGASEREQYF
NA,NA,TRBV5-1,TRBJ2-7,TGCGCCAGCAGCAACGGGGGCTCCTACGAGCAGTACTTC,CASSNGGSYEQYF